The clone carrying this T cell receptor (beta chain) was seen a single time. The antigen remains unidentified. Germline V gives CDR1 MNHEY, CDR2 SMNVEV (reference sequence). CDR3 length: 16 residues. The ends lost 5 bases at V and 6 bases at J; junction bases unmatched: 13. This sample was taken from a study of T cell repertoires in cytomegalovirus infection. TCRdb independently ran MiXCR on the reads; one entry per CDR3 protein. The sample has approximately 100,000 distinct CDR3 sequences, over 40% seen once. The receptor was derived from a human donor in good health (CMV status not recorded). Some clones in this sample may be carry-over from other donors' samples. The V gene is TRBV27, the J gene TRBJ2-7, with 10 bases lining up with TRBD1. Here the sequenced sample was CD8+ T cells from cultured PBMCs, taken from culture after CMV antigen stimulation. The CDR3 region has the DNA TGTGCCAGCAGTCGCACTCCCGGGACAGGGGACCCCGAGCAGTACTTC. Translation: CASSRTPGTGDPEQYF.